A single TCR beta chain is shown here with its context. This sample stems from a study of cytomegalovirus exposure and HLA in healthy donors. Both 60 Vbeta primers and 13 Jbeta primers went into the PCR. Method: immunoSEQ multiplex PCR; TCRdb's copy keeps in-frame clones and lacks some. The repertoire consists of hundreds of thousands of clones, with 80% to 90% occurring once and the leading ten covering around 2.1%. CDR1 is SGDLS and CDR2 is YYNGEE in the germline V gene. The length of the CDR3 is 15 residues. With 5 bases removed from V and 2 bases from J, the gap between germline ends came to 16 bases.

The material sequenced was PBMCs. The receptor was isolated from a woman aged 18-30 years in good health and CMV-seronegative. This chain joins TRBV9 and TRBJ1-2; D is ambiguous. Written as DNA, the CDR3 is TGTGCCAGCAGTTCTATCCACAGTGCCAACTATGGCTACACCTTC. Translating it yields CASSSIHSANYGYTF.